This TCR beta chain is from a study of T cells in Graves' hyperthyroidism and ophthalmopathy (dated by TCRdb to about 2019). Background on the whole study: Peripheral blood was sampled at the time of initial diagnosis, prior to any treatment. To identify TCR V-J signatures that set the groups apart, the researchers used a discovery cohort of about a hundred patients, made up of 43 with Graves' ophthalmopathy and 57 with stable Graves' hyperthyroidism. An independent validation cohort of under 20 hyperthyroidism patients and 17 patients who later progressed to ophthalmopathy tested prospective prediction of ophthalmopathy. For training and testing, the 100 or so patients in the discovery cohort were randomly divided in a 7:3 ratio. The study also compared thyroid tissue and blood T-cell repertoires from roughly 6 Graves' hyperthyroidism patients. Following sampling, methimazole starting at 30 mg daily was given to hyperthyroidism patients, and high-dose intravenous methylprednisolone was given to ophthalmopathy patients. The paper describes TCR Vbeta CDR3 sequencing of roughly 130 peripheral blood samples, made up of fewer than 50 ophthalmopathy patients, around 78 hyperthyroidism patients and some 17 progressor patients.

Ophthalmopathy patients had moderately to severely active disease, with a Clinical Activity Score of 3 or more, a NOSPECS grade of 4 or more, and a disease duration of less than 3 months. Patients with uncontrolled infections, other autoimmune diseases, pregnancy or lactation were excluded. Diagnoses relied on clinical symptoms, serum thyroxine and TRAb, thyroid ultrasound and orbital computed tomography. PBMCs were isolated from about 10 ml of fresh peripheral blood by Ficoll-Paque density gradient centrifugation. Trizol reagent was used to extract total RNA, and RNA quality was then checked on an Agilent 2100 Bioanalyzer. There are a few counts of this clonotype. Its antigen is not yet known. The record has no base qualities; no much larger clone is one base away. What the research found in general, with its limitations: No statistical method was used to set the sample size in advance, and investigators knew the group allocation. A 13 V-J signature model separated ophthalmopathy from stable hyperthyroidism, with roughly 88% sensitivity and 81.08% specificity in cross-validation and 80%/75% in testing. Most expanded thyroid clonotypes (frequency above 0.001) were also detected in blood, a finding suggesting that blood repertoires may reflect thyroid immune responses. In validation, progression to ophthalmopathy was predicted by the model with nearly 71% sensitivity and about 72% specificity, a median of around 6.5 months before onset.

The CDR1 and CDR2 encoded by the germline V gene are MNHEY and SVGEGT. Reading from cysteine to phenylalanine, the CDR3 counts 14 amino acids. Only the CDR3 region is kept as DNA, spanning 42 bases read in frame from base 1. V was cut back by 5 bases and J by 3 bases, leaving a gap of 14 bases between them. The TCR beta CDR3 regions were amplified from the RNA transcripts. The TCR CDR3 was subjected to a first round of RT-PCR using the HTBI primer set and the Qiagen OneStep RT-PCR kit. The libraries were constructed in a second round of multiplex PCR and then size-selected and purified. The libraries were sequenced on an Illumina HiSeq2000 using paired-end 100 bp reads. In the authors' own workflow: SOAPnuke was used to process the raw data, throwing out any read that contained adapters or uncalled bases, had a mean Phred below 15, or lacked an exact constant-primer or identifier match. COPE v1.2.5 was used to merge the high-quality paired reads, and each unique nucleotide sequence was defined as a clonotype. MiTCR v1.1 was used to align clonotypes to the IMGT TRBV, TRBD and TRBJ reference segments. The analysis was restricted to V-J combinations with a frequency above 0.0001, which together covered 99.2% of the repertoires. The TCS score was defined as F50 (clonal expansion) divided by E x V (chaos), with BLOSUM62-based TCRdist calculated between CDR3 peptides within each V-J. Welch's t-statistics and random forest reduced some 510 V-J features to about 13, which were used in a naive Bayes classifier (R e1071). Through fastp at Q25 and MiXCR, TCRdb rebuilt clones from the public reads, retaining in-frame beta chains. Rows with a matching CDR3 protein are joined into one entry that keeps the most common DNA and genes. The V and J calls and clone size are TCRdb's, not the authors'. The sample table contains about 270,000 distinct CDR3 sequences; only one count was recorded for approximately 21% of them. Jointly, the top ten make up roughly 60% of the sample.

The source of this sequence is a man aged 25 to 40 with Graves' ophthalmopathy. This sequence uses TRBV6-2 or TRBV6-3 and TRBJ2-7; the D gene is perhaps TRBD2, on 6 matching bases. Sequencing was carried out using blood. In nucleotides, the sequence is TGTGCCAGCAGTCAGACGGGCGGGAACTACGAGCAGTACTTC. It translates as CASSQTGGNYEQYF.